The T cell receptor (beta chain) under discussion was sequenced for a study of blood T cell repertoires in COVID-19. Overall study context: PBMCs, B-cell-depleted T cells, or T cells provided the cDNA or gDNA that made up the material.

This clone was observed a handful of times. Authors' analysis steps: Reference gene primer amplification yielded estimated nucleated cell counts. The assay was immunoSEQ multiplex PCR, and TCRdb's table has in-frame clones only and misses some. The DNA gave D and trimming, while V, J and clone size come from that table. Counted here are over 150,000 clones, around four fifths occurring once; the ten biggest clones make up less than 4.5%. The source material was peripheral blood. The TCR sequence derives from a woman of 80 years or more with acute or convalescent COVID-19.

The CDR3 DNA sequence: TGTGCCAGCAGCAAACCCACTAGCGGCACCGGGAGGAACACCGGGGAGCTGTTTTTT. It specifies CASSKPTSGTGRNTGELFF. The chain recombines TRBV21-1 with TRBJ2-2; TRBD2 was called by the table and not checked on the DNA. TRBV21-1 is a recognized pseudogene. This CDR3 has 19 residues.